This T cell receptor beta chain was obtained from a study of PD-1 blockade in mismatch repair-deficient tumors. Concerning this clone itself: Its specificity is not known.

Clones were sequenced by immunoSEQ multiplex PCR, and TCRdb holds only the in-frame ones, with some missing. The sample includes approximately 79,000 clones, more than 80% of them seen just once. General study results and limits: Tumor-resident clones, often absent from pretreatment blood, expanded after pembrolizumab and then contracted.

J was trimmed by 8 bases and V by 4 bases; bases with no gene match: 6. The CDR3 covers 14 residues. Germline V gives CDR1 SGHRS, CDR2 YFSETQ. Mismatch repair deficiency was confirmed in all patients, by PCR or immunohistochemistry. The TCR-sequenced patients were a few responders to pembrolizumab. This chain uses TRBV5-1 with TRBJ1-4, with 9 bases aligning to TRBD1. Source: peripheral blood, taken 44 weeks after starting pembrolizumab. The source of this sequence is an adult with mismatch repair-deficient cancer. CDR3 residues: CASSMGQGSEKLFF. CDR3 DNA sequence: TGCGCCAGCAGCATGGGACAGGGTTCAGAAAAACTGTTTTTT.